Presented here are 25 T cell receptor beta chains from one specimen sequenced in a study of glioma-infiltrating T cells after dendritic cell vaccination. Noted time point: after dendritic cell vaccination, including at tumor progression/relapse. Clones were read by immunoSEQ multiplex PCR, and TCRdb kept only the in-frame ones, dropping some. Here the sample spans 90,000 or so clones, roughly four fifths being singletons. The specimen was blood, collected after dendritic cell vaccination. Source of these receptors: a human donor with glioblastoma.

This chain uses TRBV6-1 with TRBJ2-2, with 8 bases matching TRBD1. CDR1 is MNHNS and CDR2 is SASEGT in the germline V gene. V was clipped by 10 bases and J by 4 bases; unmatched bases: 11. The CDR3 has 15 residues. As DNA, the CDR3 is TGTGCCACCGGGGGATTGGACAGGGCCACCGGGGAGCTGTTTTTT. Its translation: CATGGLDRATGELFF.

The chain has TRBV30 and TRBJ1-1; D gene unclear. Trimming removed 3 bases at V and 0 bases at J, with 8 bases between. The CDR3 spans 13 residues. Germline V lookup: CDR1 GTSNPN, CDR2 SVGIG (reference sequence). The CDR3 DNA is TGTGCCTGGAGAGCCCTTTTGAACACTGAAGCTTTCTTT. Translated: CAWRALLNTEAFF.

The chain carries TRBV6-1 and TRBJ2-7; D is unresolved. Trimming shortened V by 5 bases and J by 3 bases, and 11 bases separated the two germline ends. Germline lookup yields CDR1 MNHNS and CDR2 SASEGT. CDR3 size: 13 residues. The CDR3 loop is CASSLLSDYEQYV. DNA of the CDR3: TGTGCCAGCAGTCTTCTCTCCGACTACGAGCAGTACGTC.

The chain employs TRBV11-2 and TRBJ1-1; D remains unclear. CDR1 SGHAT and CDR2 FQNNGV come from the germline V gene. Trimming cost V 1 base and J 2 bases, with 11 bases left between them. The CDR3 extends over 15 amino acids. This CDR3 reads CASSLVAGANTEAFF. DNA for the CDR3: TGTGCCAGCAGCTTAGTGGCAGGCGCCAACACTGAAGCTTTCTTT.

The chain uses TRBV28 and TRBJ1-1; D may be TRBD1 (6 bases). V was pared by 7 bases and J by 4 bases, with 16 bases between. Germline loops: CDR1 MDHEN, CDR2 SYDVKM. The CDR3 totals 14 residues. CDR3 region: CASTSGGASTEAFF. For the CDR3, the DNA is TGTGCCAGCACCTCGGGGGGGGCCAGCACTGAAGCTTTCTTT.

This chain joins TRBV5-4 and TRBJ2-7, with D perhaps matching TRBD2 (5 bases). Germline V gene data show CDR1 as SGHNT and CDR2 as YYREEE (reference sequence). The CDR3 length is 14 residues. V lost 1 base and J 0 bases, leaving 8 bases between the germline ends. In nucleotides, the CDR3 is TGTGCCAGCAGCTTGTTAGGAGGCTCCTACGAGCAGTACTTC. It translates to CASSLLGGSYEQYF.

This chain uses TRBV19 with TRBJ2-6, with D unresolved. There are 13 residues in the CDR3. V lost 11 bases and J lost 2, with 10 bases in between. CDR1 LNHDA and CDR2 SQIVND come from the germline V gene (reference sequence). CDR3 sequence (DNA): TGTGCCGCCGAGGTGGCTGGGGCCAACGTCCTGACTTTC. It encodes CAAEVAGANVLTF.

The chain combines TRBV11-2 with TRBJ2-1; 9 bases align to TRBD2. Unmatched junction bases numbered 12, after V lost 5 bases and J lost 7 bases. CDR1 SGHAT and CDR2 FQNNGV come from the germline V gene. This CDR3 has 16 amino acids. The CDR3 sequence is CASSRTLAGTTNEQFF. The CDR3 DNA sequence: TGTGCCAGCAGCCGAACTCTAGCGGGAACGACGAATGAGCAGTTCTTC.

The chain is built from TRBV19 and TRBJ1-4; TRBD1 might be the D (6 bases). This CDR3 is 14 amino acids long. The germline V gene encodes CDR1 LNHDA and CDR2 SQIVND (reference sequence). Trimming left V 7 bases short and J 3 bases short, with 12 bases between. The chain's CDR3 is CASNRGAANEKLFF. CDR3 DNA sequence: TGTGCCAGTAACCGGGGGGCGGCTAATGAAAAACTGTTTTTT.

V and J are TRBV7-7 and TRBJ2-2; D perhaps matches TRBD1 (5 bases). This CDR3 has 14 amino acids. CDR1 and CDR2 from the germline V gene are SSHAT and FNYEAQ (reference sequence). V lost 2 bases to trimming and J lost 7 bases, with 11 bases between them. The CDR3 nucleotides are TGTGCCAGCAGCTTACAGGGAAGTGACGGGGAGCTGTTTTTT. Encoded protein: CASSLQGSDGELFF.

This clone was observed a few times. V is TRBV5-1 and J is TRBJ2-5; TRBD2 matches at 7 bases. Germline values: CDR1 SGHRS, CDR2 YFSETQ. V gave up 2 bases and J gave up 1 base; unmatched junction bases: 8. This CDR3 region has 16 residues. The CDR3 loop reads CASSLRLAVFQETQYF. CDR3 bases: TGCGCCAGCAGCTTAAGGCTAGCGGTTTTCCAAGAGACCCAGTACTTC.

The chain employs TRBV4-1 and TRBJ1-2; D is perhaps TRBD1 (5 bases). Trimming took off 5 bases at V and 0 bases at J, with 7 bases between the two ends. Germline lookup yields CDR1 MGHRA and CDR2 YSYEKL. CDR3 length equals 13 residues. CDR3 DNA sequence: TGCGCCAGCAGCTCGACAGCTAACTATGGCTACACCTTC. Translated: CASSSTANYGYTF.

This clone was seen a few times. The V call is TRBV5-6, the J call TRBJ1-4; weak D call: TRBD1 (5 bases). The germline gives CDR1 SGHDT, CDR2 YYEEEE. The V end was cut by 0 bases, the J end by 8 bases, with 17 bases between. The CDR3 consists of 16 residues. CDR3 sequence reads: CASSLVESGKEEKLFF. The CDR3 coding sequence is TGTGCCAGCAGCTTGGTCGAATCAGGGAAGGAGGAAAAACTGTTTTTT.

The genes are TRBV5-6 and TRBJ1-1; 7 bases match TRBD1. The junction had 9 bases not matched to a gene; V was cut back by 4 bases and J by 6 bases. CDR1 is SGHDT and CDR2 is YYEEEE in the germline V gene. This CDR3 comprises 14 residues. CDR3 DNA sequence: TGTGCCAGCAGCGAAAGCAGACAGGGCCCTGAAGCTTTCTTT. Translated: CASSESRQGPEAFF. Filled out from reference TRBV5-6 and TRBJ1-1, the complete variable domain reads DAGVTQSPTHLIKTRGQQVTLRCSPKSGHDTVSWYQQALGQGPQFIFQYYEEEERQRGNFPDRFSGHQFPNYSSELNVNALLLGDSALYLCASSESRQGPEAFFGQGTRLTVV.

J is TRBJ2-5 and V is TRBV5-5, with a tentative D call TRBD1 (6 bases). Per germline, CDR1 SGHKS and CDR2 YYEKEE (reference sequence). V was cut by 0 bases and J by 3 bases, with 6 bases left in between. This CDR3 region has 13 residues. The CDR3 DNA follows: TGTGCCAGCAGCTTGGAGGGGGAAGAGACCCAGTACTTC. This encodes CASSLEGEETQYF.

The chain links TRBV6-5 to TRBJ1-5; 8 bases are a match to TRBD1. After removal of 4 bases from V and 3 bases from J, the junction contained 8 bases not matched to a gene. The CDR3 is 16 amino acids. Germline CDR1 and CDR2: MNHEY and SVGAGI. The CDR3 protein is CASSSIGTGNNQPQHF. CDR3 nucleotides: TGTGCCAGCAGTTCGATCGGGACAGGTAACAATCAGCCCCAGCATTTT.

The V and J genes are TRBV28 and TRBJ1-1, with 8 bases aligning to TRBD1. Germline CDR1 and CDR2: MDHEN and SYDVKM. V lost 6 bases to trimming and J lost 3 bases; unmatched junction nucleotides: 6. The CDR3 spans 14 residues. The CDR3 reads CASSPPTGDTEAFF. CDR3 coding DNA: TGTGCCAGCAGCCCACCGACAGGGGACACTGAAGCTTTCTTT.

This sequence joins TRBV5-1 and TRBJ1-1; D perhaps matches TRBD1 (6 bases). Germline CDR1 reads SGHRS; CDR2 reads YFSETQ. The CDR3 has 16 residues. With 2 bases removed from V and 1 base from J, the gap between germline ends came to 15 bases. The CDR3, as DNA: TGCGCCAGCAGCTTACCGAGTTGGGGACAGAACACTGAAGCTTTCTTT. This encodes CASSLPSWGQNTEAFF.

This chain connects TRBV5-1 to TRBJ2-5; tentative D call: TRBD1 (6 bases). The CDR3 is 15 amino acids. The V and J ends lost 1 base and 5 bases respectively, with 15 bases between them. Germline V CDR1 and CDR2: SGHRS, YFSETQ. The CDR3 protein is CASSLSQGIEETQYF. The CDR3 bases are TGCGCCAGCAGCTTGAGTCAGGGGATTGAGGAGACCCAGTACTTC.

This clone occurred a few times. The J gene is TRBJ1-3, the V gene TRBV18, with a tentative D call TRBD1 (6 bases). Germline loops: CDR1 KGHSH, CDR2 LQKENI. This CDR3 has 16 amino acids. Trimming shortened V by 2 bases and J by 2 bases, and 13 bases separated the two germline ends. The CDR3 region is CASSPLGTQAGNTIYF. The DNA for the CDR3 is TGTGCCAGCTCACCATTAGGGACACAGGCTGGAAACACCATATATTTT.

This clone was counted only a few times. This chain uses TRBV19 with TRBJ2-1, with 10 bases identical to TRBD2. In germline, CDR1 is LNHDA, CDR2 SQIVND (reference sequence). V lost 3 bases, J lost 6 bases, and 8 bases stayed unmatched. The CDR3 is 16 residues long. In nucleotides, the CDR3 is TGTGCCAGTAGTATCTCAGCGGGGGGGTCGCTCAATGAGCAGTTCTTC. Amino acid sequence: CASSISAGGSLNEQFF.

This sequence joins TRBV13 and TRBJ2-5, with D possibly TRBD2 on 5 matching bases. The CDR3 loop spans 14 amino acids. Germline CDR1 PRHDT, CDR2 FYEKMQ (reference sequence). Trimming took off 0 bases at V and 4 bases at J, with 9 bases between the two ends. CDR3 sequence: CASSLGRVRETQYF. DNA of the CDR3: TGTGCCAGCAGCTTAGGGAGGGTTCGAGAGACCCAGTACTTC.

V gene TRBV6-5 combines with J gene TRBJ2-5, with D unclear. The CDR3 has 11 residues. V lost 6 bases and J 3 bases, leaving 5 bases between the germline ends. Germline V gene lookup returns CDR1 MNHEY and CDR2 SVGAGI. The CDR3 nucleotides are TGTGCCAGCAGAATCAAAGAGACCCAGTACTTC. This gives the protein CASRIKETQYF.

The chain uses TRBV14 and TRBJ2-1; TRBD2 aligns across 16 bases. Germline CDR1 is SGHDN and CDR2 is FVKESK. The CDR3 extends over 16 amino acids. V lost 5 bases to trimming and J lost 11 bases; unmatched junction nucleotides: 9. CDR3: CASSAPGLAGGRKQFF. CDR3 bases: TGTGCCAGCAGCGCACCGGGACTAGCGGGGGGGCGAAAGCAGTTCTTC.

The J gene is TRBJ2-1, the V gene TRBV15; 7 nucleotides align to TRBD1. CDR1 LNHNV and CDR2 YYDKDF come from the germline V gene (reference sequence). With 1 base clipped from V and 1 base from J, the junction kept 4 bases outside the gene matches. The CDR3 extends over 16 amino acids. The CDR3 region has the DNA TGTGCCACCAGCAGAGTATCAGGGGGATCCTACAATGAGCAGTTCTTC. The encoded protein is CATSRVSGGSYNEQFF.